The 27 T cell receptor beta chains given below trace back to one sample, sequenced in a study of beta chain features in type 1 diabetes. Expressed TCRB transcripts were sequenced because the entire RNA isolate underwent reverse transcription. The table came from immunoSEQ multiplex PCR; TCRdb's copy has only in-frame clones and leaves some out. This sample has 390,000 or so clones, with over 11% found just once. Sequencing input: naive CD4+ T cells from blood. The source is a man aged 25-40 years in good health.

This clone occurred a few times. This sequence joins TRBV29-1 and TRBJ2-7, with D maybe TRBD1 (5 bases). CDR1 SQVTM and CDR2 ANQGSEA come from the germline V gene. V gave up 4 bases and J gave up 4 bases, with 8 bases separating them. The CDR3 has 11 residues. The CDR3 sequence is CSVAAGYEQYV. CDR3 nucleotide sequence: TGCAGCGTTGCTGCAGGGTACGAGCAGTACGTC.

This clone showed up just a few times. The J gene is TRBJ1-4, the V gene TRBV7-9, with D uncertain. Trimming took 4 bases from V and 0 from J, leaving 12 bases between them. This CDR3 has 16 amino acids. CDR1 is SEHNR, CDR2 FQNEAQ, per germline (reference sequence). The DNA for the CDR3 is TGTGCCAGCAGCTATGGCTCGGGAACAACTAATGAAAAACTGTTTTTT. Translation gives CASSYGSGTTNEKLFF.

This clone was observed a handful of times. The chain employs TRBV18 and TRBJ2-5; D might be TRBD2 (5 bases). V lost 3 bases and J 4 bases, leaving 18 bases between the germline ends. This CDR3 has 16 amino acids. Germline lookup yields CDR1 KGHSH and CDR2 LQKENI. CDR3 residues: CASSPPGSSEGETQYF. The DNA of the CDR3 is TGTGCCAGCTCACCGCCGGGGTCTTCAGAGGGAGAGACCCAGTACTTC.

This chain links TRBV7-2 with TRBJ1-2; unclear D gene. Between the trimmed V and J ends, which lost 8 bases and 4 bases, there was a span of 11 bases. The CDR3 covers 12 residues. Per germline, CDR1 SGHTA and CDR2 FQGNSA. The CDR3 coding sequence is TGTGCCAGCGGCGAGGGAGTCTATGGCTACACCTTC. As protein: CASGEGVYGYTF. Based on the CDR3 plus reference TRBV7-2 and TRBJ1-2, the full variable domain is GAGVSQSPSNKVTEKGKDVELRCDPISGHTALYWYRQSLGQGLEFLIYFQGNSAPDKSGLPSDRFSAERTGGSVSTLTIQRTQQEDSAVYLCASGEGVYGYTFGSGTRLTVV.

The rearrangement links TRBV7-2 to TRBJ2-5, with D perhaps matching TRBD1 or TRBD2 (5 bases each). V was clipped by 0 bases and J by 4 bases, with 12 bases between them. The CDR3 spans 15 residues. CDR1 is SGHTA and CDR2 is FQGNSA in the germline V gene. CDR3 DNA: TGTGCCAGCAGCTTAGCGGTGGGGCTAGCAGAGACCCAGTACTTC. Translated, it gives CASSLAVGLAETQYF.

J is TRBJ2-4 and V is TRBV12-2; the table's D call TRBD1 went unverified against the DNA. TRBV12-2 is a pseudogene segment. The CDR3 totals 14 residues. The CDR3 sequence: CASRLGQGENIQYF. The CDR3, as DNA: TGTGCAAGTCGCTTGGGACAGGGGGAGAACATTCAGTACTTC.

V usage is TRBV29-1 and J usage is TRBJ2-5; possibly TRBD2 for D (6 bases). The length of the CDR3 is 14 residues. Per germline, CDR1 SQVTM and CDR2 ANQGSEA. V lost 4 bases, J lost 2 bases, and 14 bases lay in between. The CDR3 bases are TGCAGCGTTGCGGAGGGCGTAGGACAAGAGACCCAGTACTTC. Its translation: CSVAEGVGQETQYF.

This clone showed up just a few times. The chain employs TRBV14 and TRBJ2-1; D is ambiguous. This CDR3 comprises 16 residues. From germline, CDR1 is SGHDN and CDR2 FVKESK. Trimming shortened V by 4 bases and J by 3 bases, and 16 bases separated the two germline ends. As DNA, the CDR3 is TGTGCCAGCAGCCTATCACGGGCTAGTCTCTACAATGAGCAGTTCTTC. Translated, it gives CASSLSRASLYNEQFF.

This clone was seen more than once but under ten times. The gene calls are TRBV11-3 and TRBJ2-3; TRBD1 might be the D (5 bases). Germline CDR1 reads SGHNT; CDR2 reads YENEEA. The CDR3 covers 13 residues. The germline V and J ends were trimmed by 6 bases and 1 base, with 8 bases remaining between them. CDR3 region: CASRIQGTDTQYF. CDR3 bases: TGTGCCAGCAGAATACAGGGCACAGATACGCAGTATTTT.

This clone was counted only a few times. The chain has TRBV5-6 and TRBJ2-7; D is perhaps TRBD2 (6 bases). Germline loops: CDR1 SGHDT, CDR2 YYEEEE. The germline V and J ends were trimmed by 1 base and 0 bases, with 11 bases remaining between them. The CDR3 contains 15 residues. The CDR3 bases are TGTGCCAGCAGCTTGATTGGAGGGAGCTCCTACGAGCAGTACGTC. As protein: CASSLIGGSSYEQYV.

This clone was seen a few times. CDR3: CASSQGGGRFGYTF. In DNA, the CDR3 is TGCGCCAGCAGCCAAGGTGGAGGAAGGTTTGGCTACACCTTC. V usage is TRBV4-3 and J usage is TRBJ1-2, with unresolved D. This CDR3 has 14 amino acids. Germline CDR1 reads LGHNA; CDR2 reads YSLEER. The ends were cut back, 1 base at V and 7 bases at J, with 13 bases in the middle.

The chain recombines TRBV15 with TRBJ2-5; D might be TRBD2 (6 bases). The CDR3 sequence is 15 residues long. Germline loops: CDR1 LNHNV, CDR2 YYDKDF (reference sequence). Trimming pared 0 bases from V and 3 bases from J, leaving 11 bases between. CDR3 sequence reads: CATSRDREREETQYF. The CDR3 DNA reads TGTGCCACCAGCAGAGATCGGGAGCGTGAAGAGACCCAGTACTTC.

This clone was seen a handful of times. Different DNA sequences within this sample yield the same CDR3. The rearrangement joins TRBV7-2 to TRBJ2-3, with D unresolved. CDR1 is SGHTA and CDR2 is FQGNSA in the germline V gene. The CDR3 runs to 12 residues. Trimming pared 3 bases from V and 3 bases from J, leaving 4 bases between. This CDR3 is CASSFRTDTQYF. CDR3 DNA sequence: TGTGCCAGCAGCTTTAGGACAGATACGCAGTATTTT.

The V and J genes are TRBV6-5 and TRBJ2-6, with a tentative D call TRBD1 (6 bases). Germline V gene sequence: CDR1 MNHEY, CDR2 SVGAGI. The CDR3 extends over 15 amino acids. The V end was cut by 4 bases, the J end by 2 bases, with 9 bases between. CDR3 protein: CASSSHRAGANVLTF. The CDR3 nucleotides are TGTGCCAGCAGTTCCCACAGGGCTGGGGCCAACGTCCTGACTTTC.

A few counts support this clone. The rearrangement links TRBV2 to TRBJ2-7, with D possibly being TRBD1 (6 bases). The CDR3 contains 14 residues. Trimming stripped 6 bases from V and 0 bases from J, with 12 bases between. Per germline, CDR1 SNHLY and CDR2 FYNNEI. CDR3 sequence (DNA): TGTGCCAGCAGGTTACAGGGATCCTCCTACGAGCAGTACGTC. This translates into CASRLQGSSYEQYV.

This clone was recorded a few times. The V gene is TRBV29-1, the J gene TRBJ2-1; no clear D gene. Germline-derived CDR1 and CDR2 are SQVTM and ANQGSEA. The V end lost 0 bases, the J end lost 0 bases, and 24 bases lay between the germline ends. The CDR3 runs 20 residues. The CDR3 here is CSVEDYGRSLELSSYNEQFF. In DNA form, the CDR3 reads TGCAGCGTTGAAGATTACGGCAGGTCCTTGGAGCTCAGCTCCTACAATGAGCAGTTCTTC.

The rearrangement links TRBV5-1 to TRBJ2-5, with 10 bases lining up with TRBD2. The J call may not be correct, given that the DNA end is closer to TRBJ2-7. CDR1 and CDR2 from the germline V gene are SGHRS and YFSETQ. CDR3 length: 14 residues. CDR3 nucleotides: TGCGCCAGCAGCCTGGGACTAGCGCGATACGAGCAGTACTTC. This translates into CASSLGLARYEQYF.

This sequence joins TRBV19 and TRBJ2-4; D call uncertain. CDR3 length equals 15 residues. V shed 3 bases and J shed 6 bases, with 15 bases lying between them. The V gene's germline CDR1 is LNHDA and CDR2 SQIVND (reference sequence). The CDR3: CASSIQRRPANIQYF. The CDR3 DNA reads TGTGCCAGTAGTATTCAACGGCGTCCTGCAAACATTCAGTACTTC.

This chain links TRBV30 with TRBJ2-5, with unresolved D. The germline V gene encodes CDR1 GTSNPN and CDR2 SVGIG (reference sequence). V lost 2 bases to trimming and J lost 7 bases, with 11 bases between them. The CDR3 has 12 amino acids. CDR3 in amino acids: CAWSTIQRTQYF. CDR3 in DNA: TGTGCCTGGAGTACAATTCAGCGGACCCAGTACTTC.

V is TRBV27 and J is TRBJ2-5; 13 bases agree with TRBD2. The CDR3 spans 15 residues. Looked up from germline, CDR1 is MNHEY and CDR2 is SMNVEV (reference sequence). Trimming at V came to 6 bases and at J to 5 bases, leaving 6 bases not matched to a gene. The CDR3 loop reads CASRRGLAGIETQYF. The CDR3 DNA reads as TGTGCCAGCAGGAGGGGACTAGCGGGAATCGAGACCCAGTACTTC.

This clone was detected a few times. J is TRBJ2-3 and V is TRBV29-1; D may be TRBD2 (6 bases). V was trimmed by 4 bases and J by 7 bases, leaving 12 bases between them. The germline V gene encodes CDR1 SQVTM and CDR2 ANQGSEA. This CDR3 region has 12 residues. The CDR3 reads CSVGREWHTQYF. The CDR3 DNA follows: TGCAGCGTTGGACGGGAGTGGCATACGCAGTATTTT.

The chain recombines TRBV30 with TRBJ1-5; D is perhaps TRBD1 (6 bases). The CDR3 runs 14 residues. Germline V gene sequence: CDR1 GTSNPN, CDR2 SVGIG (reference sequence). The V gene lost 3 bases and the J gene lost 6 bases, with 15 bases spanning the gap. CDR3 sequence reads: CAWSLIRGTQPQHF. In nucleotides, the CDR3 is TGTGCCTGGAGCCTGATCAGGGGAACTCAGCCCCAGCATTTT.

The V call is TRBV6-5, the J call TRBJ2-5; D gene uncertain. The CDR3 is 13 residues long. V shed 0 bases and J shed 1 base, with 3 bases lying between them. Germline-derived CDR1 and CDR2 are MNHEY and SVGAGI. Here the CDR3 reads CASSYSIQETQYF. As DNA, the CDR3 is TGTGCCAGCAGTTACTCGATCCAAGAGACCCAGTACTTC.

J is TRBJ2-7 and V is TRBV7-2, with D possibly TRBD2 on 5 matching bases. This CDR3 has 19 residues. Germline V CDR1 and CDR2: SGHTA, FQGNSA. The V end lost 10 bases, the J end lost 4 bases, and 35 bases lay between the germline ends. DNA of the CDR3: TGTGCCACCCACGGTCCGCGGGTTCGTTTTCCTCATCGTCCTTACGAGCAGTACTTC. Translating gives CATHGPRVRFPHRPYEQYF.

This clone turned up a few times. The CDR3 protein is CASSVLGQGETQYF. The CDR3 DNA follows: TGTGCCAGCAGCGTCCTAGGACAGGGGGAAACCCAGTACTTC. The J gene is TRBJ2-5, the V gene TRBV9; 10 bases are shared with TRBD1. Germline CDR1 is SGDLS and CDR2 is YYNGEE. This CDR3 has 14 amino acids. With 2 bases clipped from V and 8 bases from J, the junction kept 6 bases outside the gene matches.

The chain links TRBV9 to TRBJ1-2; D not resolved. This CDR3 has 15 amino acids. CDR1 SGDLS and CDR2 YYNGEE come from the germline V gene. Trimming took off 2 bases at V and 5 bases at J, with 16 bases between the two ends. The CDR3 sequence: CASSVGPDMSYGYTF. The CDR3 nucleotides read TGTGCCAGCAGCGTTGGACCCGACATGTCGTATGGCTACACCTTC.

This clone turned up a few times. The gene calls are TRBV13 and TRBJ2-1, with D perhaps TRBD2 (5 bases). Per germline, CDR1 PRHDT and CDR2 FYEKMQ (reference sequence). CDR3 length equals 13 residues. Trimming shortened V by 5 bases and J by 5 bases, and 10 bases separated the two germline ends. CDR3: CASSLGRDNEQFF. The CDR3 DNA sequence: TGTGCCAGCAGCCTCGGGCGGGACAATGAGCAGTTCTTC.